This TCR beta chain was sequenced in a study of blood T cell repertoires in COVID-19. Study context: PBMCs, B-cell-depleted T cells, or T cells provided the cDNA or gDNA that made up the material.

Some clones are missing from TCRdb's copy, which holds only in-frame ones; the method was immunoSEQ multiplex PCR. The sample consists of tens of thousands of clones, around 88% of them appearing once. Sequenced material: peripheral blood. This TCR came from a woman aged 70-85 years with active COVID-19.

The CDR3 spells CSGVSGGAMNEQFF. DNA for the CDR3: TGCAGCGGGGTTAGCGGGGGGGCCATGAATGAGCAGTTCTTC. The chain links TRBV29-1 to TRBJ2-1; 11 bases agree with TRBD2. The CDR3 has 14 residues. From germline, CDR1 is SQVTM and CDR2 ANQGSEA. Trimming removed 7 bases from V and 7 bases from J; junction bases left unmatched: 9.